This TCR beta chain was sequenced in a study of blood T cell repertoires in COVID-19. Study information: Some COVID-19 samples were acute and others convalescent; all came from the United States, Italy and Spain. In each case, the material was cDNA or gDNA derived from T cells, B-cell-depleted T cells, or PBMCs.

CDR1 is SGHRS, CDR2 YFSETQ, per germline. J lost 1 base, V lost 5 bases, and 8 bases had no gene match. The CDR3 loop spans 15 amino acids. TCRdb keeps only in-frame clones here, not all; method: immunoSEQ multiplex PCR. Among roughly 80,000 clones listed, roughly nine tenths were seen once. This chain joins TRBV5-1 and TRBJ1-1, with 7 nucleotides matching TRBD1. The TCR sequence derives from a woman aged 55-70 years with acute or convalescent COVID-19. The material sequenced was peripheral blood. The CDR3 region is CASSNRDRGNTEAFF. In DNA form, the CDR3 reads TGCGCCAGCAGTAACCGGGACAGAGGGAACACTGAAGCTTTCTTT.